The rows below give T cell receptor beta chains drawn from one sample of a study of type 1 regulatory T cells. These receptors are not linked to any known antigen. TCRdb redid the calling of the reads with MiXCR, one entry per CDR3 protein. The table lists roughly 67,000 distinct CDR3 sequences, about 62% of them singletons. The specimen was cultured T cells, either the whole culture or a sorted T cell fraction (not recorded which). Every receptor here comes from a human donor in good health. CDR3s include the opening cysteine and the closing phenylalanine or tryptophan. The D gene is left open where the match is weak. The listing skips clone size in some rows; elsewhere it reads once, few, many or a size class.

V gene	clone size	D gene	J gene	CDR3 protein	CDR3 DNA
TRBV2	few	TRBD1	TRBJ2-7	CASGDRARGYEQYF	TGTGCCAGCGGGGACAGGGCCCGGGGGTACGAGCAGTACTTC
TRBV3-1	NA	TRBD1	TRBJ2-7	CASSQDLRQGLYEQYF	TGTGCCAGCAGCCAAGATCTACGACAGGGGTTATACGAGCAGTACTTC
TRBV5-1	few	NA	TRBJ2-3	CASRDSTDTQYF	TGCGCCAGCCGGGACAGCACAGATACGCAGTATTTT
TRBV10-3	NA	NA	TRBJ2-1	CAITPSLGNEQFF	TGTGCCATCACCCCCAGTTTGGGCAATGAGCAGTTCTTC
TRBV11-2	NA	NA	TRBJ2-2	CASSLESWGSGELFF	TGTGCCAGCAGCTTAGAGTCATGGGGGTCCGGGGAGCTGTTTTTT
TRBV20-1	NA	NA	TRBJ1-4	CSATGFGWTATNEKLFF	TGCAGTGCTACGGGGTTTGGATGGACAGCAACTAATGAAAAACTGTTTTTT
TRBV7-6	once	TRBD2	TRBJ2-1	CASVTSGGLSNEQFF	TGTGCCAGCGTCACTAGCGGGGGCCTAAGCAATGAGCAGTTCTTC
TRBV6-6	NA	NA	TRBJ2-2	CASSPLRQDRNTGELFF	TGTGCCAGCAGTCCCCTCAGACAGGATCGCAACACCGGGGAGCTGTTTTTT
TRBV5-1	few	NA	TRBJ2-7	CASSPLIGTSNYEQYF	TGCGCCAGCAGCCCCCTTATCGGGACAAGTAACTACGAGCAGTACTTC
TRBV20-1	NA	NA	TRBJ1-6	CSARSTQGSTSPLHF	TGCAGTGCTAGATCCACCCAGGGGAGCACTTCACCCCTCCACTTT
TRBV5-4	few	NA	TRBJ2-1	CASSLRTGDYNEQFF	TGTGCCAGCAGCCTACGGACGGGAGACTACAATGAGCAGTTCTTC
TRBV20-1	NA	NA	TRBJ2-7	CITRTEGVSGLYEQYF	TGCATTACCCGGACGGAGGGGGTTTCGGGTCTTTACGAGCAGTACTTC
TRBV12-3/TRBV12-4	few	TRBD2	TRBJ2-5	CASSWTSQETQYF	TGTGCCAGCAGCTGGACTAGCCAAGAGACCCAGTACTTC
TRBV29-1	few	TRBD1	TRBJ1-2	CSVGTGNGYTF	TGCAGCGTTGGGACAGGGAATGGCTACACCTTC
TRBV20-1	NA	NA	TRBJ1-2	CSARDDGTYGYTF	TGCAGTGCTAGAGATGACGGCACCTATGGCTACACCTTC
TRBV5-4	NA	NA	TRBJ2-2	CASSQRDPNGELFF	TGTGCCAGCAGCCAACGGGACCCCAATGGGGAGCTGTTTTTT
TRBV5-1	NA	NA	TRBJ1-1	CASSLRGMNTEAFF	TGCGCCAGCAGCTTGCGAGGTATGAACACTGAAGCTTTCTTT
TRBV7-2	NA	TRBD1	TRBJ2-2	CASSLGQGGTGELFF	TGTGCCAGCAGCTTGGGACAGGGAGGCACCGGGGAGCTGTTTTTT
TRBV7-2	few	TRBD2	TRBJ2-3	CASSFVAGGSDTQYF	TGTGCCAGCAGCTTCGTAGCGGGAGGTTCAGATACGCAGTATTTT
TRBV20-1	NA	NA	TRBJ1-2	CSALLGGSPYTF	TGCAGTGCTCTTTTGGGGGGCAGTCCCTACACCTTC
TRBV29-1	NA	NA	TRBJ2-3	CSVGVSRGTDTQYF	TGCAGCGTGGGGGTCTCCAGGGGCACAGATACGCAGTATTTT
TRBV7-2	NA	TRBD2	TRBJ2-3	CASSILAGGPTDTQYF	TGTGCCAGCAGCATCTTAGCGGGAGGGCCGACAGATACGCAGTATTTT
TRBV3-1	few	NA	TRBJ1-1	CASSQDGLNTEAFF	TGTGCCAGCAGCCAAGACGGGTTGAACACTGAAGCTTTCTTT
TRBV20-1	NA	NA	TRBJ1-4	CSASIPQREKLFF	TGCAGTGCTAGTATCCCCCAGAGGGAAAAACTGTTTTTT
TRBV20-1	once	NA	TRBJ2-5	CSASLNQETQYF	TGCAGTGCTAGTCTCAACCAAGAGACCCAGTACTTC
TRBV6-2/TRBV6-3	NA	NA	TRBJ1-5	CASSPAGSNQPQHF	TGTGCCAGCAGCCCCGCGGGTAGCAATCAGCCCCAGCATTTT